The clone carrying this T cell receptor (beta chain) was detected only a few times. Its cognate antigen is unknown. This specimen comes from a study of early T cells in non-severe SARS-CoV-2 infection. Individual cDNA molecules each received unique molecular identifiers attached to them. TCRdb called the 5' RACE reads again in MiXCR, with one record for every CDR3 protein. The profile shows tens of thousands of distinct CDR3 sequences, around 12% of them singletons. V dropped 4 bases and J dropped 5 bases, with 8 bases sitting between them. The length of the CDR3 is 13 residues. Germline CDR1 KGHSH, CDR2 LQKENI. Study-wide results and limits: The matching step, a VDJdb search, favored anti-spike CD8 responses and missed private and CD4 specificities.

The clonotype originates from an adult who was a healthcare worker with PCR-confirmed SARS-CoV-2 infection or an uninfected control (not recorded which). The chain joins TRBV18 to TRBJ1-4, with D perhaps matching TRBD1 (5 bases). The sequenced sample was whole blood, obtained at baseline. In nucleotides, the CDR3 is TGTGCCAGCTCACGGAGGGGCAATGAAAAACTGTTTTTT. Residues: CASSRRGNEKLFF.